Each of the 4 T cell receptor beta chains below was sequenced from the same sample in a study of OX40 agonist ivuxolimab in advanced cancers. Clones were read by immunoSEQ multiplex PCR, and TCRdb kept only the in-frame ones, dropping some. The sample yields around 72,000 clones, roughly four fifths seen once. This sample comprised CD4+ or CD8+ T cells sorted from blood, obtained in a trial of the OX40 agonist ivuxolimab. These TCRs come from an adult with an advanced solid tumor such as melanoma, head and neck, liver or kidney cancer.

V gene TRBV11-2 combines with J gene TRBJ2-1, with 11 nucleotides matching TRBD2. Trimming removed 4 bases from V and 10 bases from J; junction bases left unmatched: 6. The germline gives CDR1 SGHAT, CDR2 FQNNGV. This CDR3 contains 14 residues. CDR3 nucleotide sequence: TGTGCCAGCAGCTCCTCAGTAGCGGGGGGGGAGCAGTTCTTC. Its protein product is CASSSSVAGGEQFF.

V and J are TRBV5-1 and TRBJ2-5, with 14 nucleotides matching TRBD2. The CDR3 covers 18 residues. The J segment lost 0 bases and the V segment lost 1 base, leaving 5 bases of the junction unmatched. Germline values: CDR1 SGHRS, CDR2 YFSETQ. The CDR3 coding sequence is TGCGCCAGCAGCTTGAAGAGGACTAGCGGGGGGAACCAAGAGACCCAGTACTTC. Amino acid sequence: CASSLKRTSGGNQETQYF.

The J gene is TRBJ1-6, the V gene TRBV9; a weak D match, TRBD1 (6 bases). V was shortened by 0 bases and J by 7 bases, with 11 bases between the two germline ends. The CDR3 spans 15 residues. The germline gives CDR1 SGDLS, CDR2 YYNGEE. The DNA for the CDR3 is TGTGCCAGCAGCGTAGAGGACAGTTTGAATTCACCCCTCCACTTT. Its translation: CASSVEDSLNSPLHF.

This chain joins TRBV5-4 and TRBJ2-7; D possibly corresponds to TRBD1 (5 bases). CDR3 length equals 14 residues. The ends were cut back, 0 bases at V and 1 base at J, with 8 bases in the middle. CDR1 is SGHNT and CDR2 is YYREEE in the germline V gene (reference sequence). Written as DNA, the CDR3 is TGTGCCAGCAGCTTGGGGCAGGGATCCTACGAGCAGTACTTC. Protein product: CASSLGQGSYEQYF.